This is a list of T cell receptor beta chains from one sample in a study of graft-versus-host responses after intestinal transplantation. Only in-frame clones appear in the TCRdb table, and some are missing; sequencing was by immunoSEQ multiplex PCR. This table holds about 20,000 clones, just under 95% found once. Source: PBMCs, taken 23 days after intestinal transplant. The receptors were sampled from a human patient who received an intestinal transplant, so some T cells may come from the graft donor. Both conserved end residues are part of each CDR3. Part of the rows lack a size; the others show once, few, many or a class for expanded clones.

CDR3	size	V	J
CASSAPRDRDTGELFF	once	TRBV9	TRBJ2-2
CASSPGDYGEQFF	NA	TRBV5-1	TRBJ2-1
CSASPVYEQYF	NA	TRBV20-1	TRBJ2-7
CASRVEGARSYEQYF	NA	TRBV27	TRBJ2-7
CASSTKMQGYTEAFF	NA	TRBV19	TRBJ1-1
CASSPGDNTSGETQYF	NA	TRBV9	TRBJ2-5
CASSLSDGGTEAFF	NA	TRBV5-1	TRBJ1-1
CASSIDRDSEAFF	NA	TRBV19	TRBJ1-1
CASSLTRAGGGETQYF	NA	TRBV7-7	TRBJ2-5
CASSEIPGESSYEQYF	NA	TRBV27	TRBJ2-7
CASRNSFQNTEAFF	once	TRBV6-5	TRBJ1-1
CASSLRQMNTEAFF	once	TRBV5-1	TRBJ1-1
CASSPGGERGYTF	NA	TRBV5-4	TRBJ1-2
CASRRTGAGEQYF	NA	TRBV11-3	TRBJ2-7
CASSLWPAGTLCTDTQYF	NA	TRBV7-3	TRBJ2-3
CASSLVTARTGYRETQYF	NA	TRBV7-6	TRBJ2-5
CASSPSQDYGYTF	NA	TRBV9	TRBJ1-2
CASSPLASTDYEQYF	NA	TRBV4-3	TRBJ2-7
CASSESSSGLYEQYF	NA	TRBV6-1	TRBJ2-7
CASSEMGVQPQHF	NA	TRBV25-1	TRBJ1-5
CSSEEPNTDTQYF	NA	TRBV29-1	TRBJ2-3
CASSLGGGRRETQYF	NA	TRBV5-1	TRBJ2-5
CASSMGGTEAEAFF	NA	TRBV5-6	TRBJ1-1
CASSYLQGPKNIQYF	NA	TRBV6-5	TRBJ2-4
CASSLSRNYEQYF	NA	TRBV27	TRBJ2-7
CAVLLHSGSEETQYF	NA	TRBV7-8	TRBJ2-5
CASGGGDGGYGTEAFF	NA	TRBV6-6	TRBJ1-1
CSGRWANTEAFF	NA	TRBV29-1	TRBJ1-1
CASRGGYEQYF	NA	TRBV6-5	TRBJ2-7
CASSLSYYSGNTIYF	NA	TRBV27	TRBJ1-3
CASSLIKGQNDSPLHF	NA	TRBV18	TRBJ1-6
CASSVEAASSYEQYF	NA	TRBV9	TRBJ2-7
CASSPNGEDTEAFF	NA	TRBV9	TRBJ1-1
CASSNDGGTYTEAFF	NA	TRBV7-9	TRBJ1-1
CASSFAADTQYF	NA	TRBV13	TRBJ2-3
CASSHLPLSTDTQYF	NA	TRBV14	TRBJ2-3
CASSQGGIGYTF	NA	TRBV4-2	TRBJ1-2
CAWSSSGVDTIYF	NA	TRBV30	TRBJ1-3
CASSSTWNTGMNTEAFF	NA	TRBV5-1	TRBJ1-1
CASSSGTGVPSYEQYF	NA	TRBV7-9	TRBJ2-7
CASSGRDRGEEETQYF	NA	TRBV28	TRBJ2-5
CSAPKIGELFF	NA	TRBV20-1	TRBJ2-2
CASSLIPLGRETQYF	NA	TRBV27	TRBJ2-5
CASSLAGTSFHEQYF	NA	TRBV5-1	TRBJ2-7
CASSQASGSEETQYF	NA	TRBV4-1	TRBJ2-5
CASSYITPGGRNHEQYF	NA	TRBV28	TRBJ2-7
CAWSVQEGETQYF	NA	TRBV30	TRBJ2-5
CASSYGTGDSFRELFF	NA	TRBV2	TRBJ2-2
CASSFIGGSWDEQYF	NA	TRBV7-2	TRBJ2-7
CASSSAGTGYEQYF	NA	TRBV5-1	TRBJ2-7
CASTRAWCEQETQYF	NA	TRBV6-5	TRBJ2-5
CASSKGLGDQPQHF	NA	TRBV6-1	TRBJ1-5
CASSLGGAGFGYEQYF	NA	TRBV7-2	TRBJ2-7
CASSVLISTDTQYF	NA	TRBV10-1	TRBJ2-3
CASGPLVGARTDTQYF	NA	TRBV12-5	TRBJ2-3